This T cell receptor (beta chain) stems from a study of OX40 agonist ivuxolimab in advanced cancers. Across the whole study: The mean age was 60 years, ranging from 23 to 79, with 80% to 85% of participants male. In three patients, partial responses were observed, one with hepatocellular carcinoma and two with cutaneous melanoma.

This CDR3 has 15 residues. Trimming removed 2 bases at V and 3 bases at J, with 12 bases between. Germline values: CDR1 MNHEY, CDR2 SMNVEV (reference sequence). Assay used: immunoSEQ multiplex PCR; TCRdb lists only in-frame clones, some missing. The repertoire holds approximately 92,000 clones, with around 80% as singletons. Sequenced here: CD4+ or CD8+ T cells sorted from blood, sampled in a trial of the OX40 agonist ivuxolimab. The sequence came from an adult with an advanced solid tumor such as melanoma, head and neck, liver or kidney cancer. This chain uses TRBV27 with TRBJ2-3; D may match TRBD1 or TRBD2 (5 bases each). The CDR3 loop is CASSLGGRWTDTQYF. The CDR3 DNA reads as TGTGCCAGCAGTTTAGGGGGACGCTGGACAGATACGCAGTATTTT.